This section outlines one T cell receptor beta chain sequence together with its context. What antigen it recognizes has not been identified. A read error may account for a junction end that differs from germline. This record comes from a study of T-cell reconstitution after alpha-beta-depleted transplantation in children (dated by TCRdb to 2016 to 2018). At the level of the whole study: Using TCR repertoire profiling, the study followed T-cell immune reconstitution in a quantitative way in children after TCRalphabeta/CD19-depleted allogeneic hematopoietic cell transplantation. Study-level results and caveats: In some patients, the high TCRbeta diversity seen at day 60 was put down to recipient T cells and intrathymic progenitors that had survived conditioning. Apparently early alphabetaT-cell count recovery about two months after transplant reportedly relied on only several hundred rapidly expanded clones derived from non-depleted graft cells. The frequencies of hyperexpanded clones fell over the following months, and after one year, T-cell counts and TCRbeta diversity were mostly attributed to newly produced T cells.

The library was prepared using PCR. The sample was run on an Illumina HiSeq 2500. TCR libraries were prepared with molecular barcoding, using unique molecular identifiers to normalize TCRbeta repertoire quantification. TCRdb reworked the public reads: Q25 trimming with fastp, MiXCR clone assembly, productive beta chains retained. Identical CDR3 protein sequences are pooled into one entry, listed with their most common genes and DNA. A total of fewer than 150,000 distinct CDR3 sequences appear in this sample, around 23% of them only once. The top ten clones comprise about 10% of the sample. Per the publication, the treatment or condition label means: allogeneic hematopoietic cell transplantation with graft depleted of TCRalphabeta T cells and CD19 B cells. TCRalphabeta/CD19-depleted allogeneic hematopoietic cell grafts were given to the transplant recipients, all of whom were children. This clonotype was obtained from a male patient aged 2 to 9 who had a stem cell transplant for chronic granulomatous disease, so the T cells may come from the graft donor. This material consisted of PBMCs, mostly from graft donor cells, taken 180 days after TCRalphabeta/CD19-depleted stem cell transplant.

Read as DNA, the sequence is TGTGCCAGCAGTGCCCCGGGACGGGACTCTGGGGCCAACGGCCTGACTTTC. This is translated as CASSAPGRDSGANGLTF. The sequence is built from TRBV12-3 or TRBV12-4 and TRBJ2-6; tentative D gene TRBD2, with 6 bases matching. The CDR3 runs 17 amino acids, cysteine and phenylalanine included. Kept here is only the CDR3 DNA, which spans 51 bases and is read in frame from base 1.